Shown below are 10 T cell receptor beta chains from a single sample sequenced in a study of blood T cell repertoires in COVID-19. The protocol was immunoSEQ multiplex PCR, while the TCRdb copy is restricted to in-frame clones and leaves out a portion. This table holds approximately 76,000 clones, 85% to 90% found once. The sample taken for sequencing was peripheral blood. The receptors originated from a woman aged 80 or over with active or convalescent COVID-19.

This sequence joins TRBV7-9 and TRBJ2-1, with D tentatively TRBD2 (6 bases). This CDR3 is built from 14 residues. Germline CDR1 SEHNR, CDR2 FQNEAQ (reference sequence). V was clipped by 3 bases and J by 3 bases, with 9 bases between them. CDR3 nucleotide sequence: TGTGCCAGCAGCTTGAGGGACTTCTACAATGAGCAGTTCTTC. Protein sequence: CASSLRDFYNEQFF.

The chain is built from TRBV4-2 and TRBJ1-2; D remains unclear. This CDR3 has 15 amino acids. V was cut by 7 bases and J by 4 bases, with 19 bases left in between. Germline CDR1 reads LGHNA; CDR2 reads YNFKEQ. The CDR3 DNA sequence: TGTGCCAGCACCTTCTCGGGAGAGTCGACCTATGGCTACACCTTC. Translating it yields CASTFSGESTYGYTF.

J is TRBJ1-3 and V is TRBV9, with unresolved D. Per the germline V gene, CDR1 is SGDLS and CDR2 is YYNGEE. Trimming cost V 6 bases and J 0 bases, with 7 bases left between them. The CDR3 loop spans 13 amino acids. The CDR3 DNA reads TGTGCCAGCAAATCTGTCTCTGGAAACACCATATATTTT. Protein: CASKSVSGNTIYF.

J is TRBJ1-4 and V is TRBV7-2, with D possibly matching TRBD1 (5 bases). The CDR3 is made up of 15 amino acids. Trimming removed 4 bases at V and 7 bases at J, with 16 bases between. Germline CDR1 reads SGHTA; CDR2 reads FQGNSA. The CDR3 protein is CASSSRQPGAEKLFF. The CDR3 DNA reads as TGTGCCAGCAGCTCAAGACAGCCCGGTGCTGAAAAACTGTTTTTT.

The chain uses TRBV19 and TRBJ2-2, with D tentatively TRBD2 (5 bases). Germline V gene sequence: CDR1 LNHDA, CDR2 SQIVND (reference sequence). V was pared by 8 bases and J by 5 bases, with 15 bases between. This CDR3 comprises 14 residues. CDR3 loop: CASSSRRDTGELFF. Written as DNA, the CDR3 is TGTGCCAGTTCCTCCCGACGGGATACCGGGGAGCTGTTTTTT.

The rearrangement joins TRBV7-9 to TRBJ2-7, with D possibly TRBD2 on 6 matching bases. CDR3 length: 13 amino acids. Germline lookup yields CDR1 SEHNR and CDR2 FQNEAQ (reference sequence). The V end was cut by 5 bases, the J end by 5 bases, with 13 bases between. The CDR3 loop reads CASSPKAGHEQYF. The DNA for the CDR3 is TGTGCCAGCAGCCCCAAAGCGGGCCACGAGCAGTACTTC.

This clone was detected only once. The V call is TRBV12-5, the J call TRBJ2-5; no firm D call. Per germline, CDR1 LGHNT and CDR2 FRNRAP. The V and J ends lost 6 bases and 5 bases respectively, with 7 bases between them. This CDR3 is built from 11 residues. The CDR3 DNA reads as TGTGCTAGTGGCCCTCTGGAGACCCAGTACTTC. It encodes CASGPLETQYF.

This clone was counted once. CDR3 DNA sequence: TGTGCCAGCAGCTCAGGGCCGGGCTCCGGGGAGCTGTTTTTT. It translates to CASSSGPGSGELFF. This chain uses TRBV7-9 with TRBJ2-2; D perhaps matches TRBD1 (5 bases). The CDR3 covers 14 residues. V was pared by 4 bases and J by 6 bases, with 12 bases between. The germline V gene encodes CDR1 SEHNR and CDR2 FQNEAQ (reference sequence). The variable domain in full, completed from reference TRBV7-9 and TRBJ2-2, reads DTGVSQNPRHKITKRGQNVTFRCDPISEHNRLYWYRQTLGQGPEFLTYFQNEAQLEKSRLLSDRFSAERPKGSFSTLEIQRTEQGDSAMYLCASSSGPGSGELFFGEGSRLTVL.

The chain links TRBV7-2 to TRBJ2-5; 12 bases agree with TRBD2. The trim removed 5 bases at V and 0 bases at J, leaving 1 base unmatched. Germline CDR1 is SGHTA and CDR2 is FQGNSA. The CDR3 has 15 residues. CDR3 amino acids: CASSRTSGDQETQYF. The CDR3 coding sequence is TGTGCCAGCAGCCGGACTAGCGGGGACCAAGAGACCCAGTACTTC. The whole variable domain, remainder taken from reference TRBV7-2 and TRBJ2-5, is GAGVSQSPSNKVTEKGKDVELRCDPISGHTALYWYRQSLGQGLEFLIYFQGNSAPDKSGLPSDRFSAERTGGSVSTLTIQRTQQEDSAVYLCASSRTSGDQETQYFGPGTRLLVL.

The chain recombines TRBV6-5 with TRBJ1-1; TRBD1 matches 9 bases. CDR3 length: 15 amino acids. V shed 4 bases, J shed 4 bases, and the junction held 7 bases outside the gene matches. The germline V gene encodes CDR1 MNHEY and CDR2 SVGAGI. The CDR3 reads CASSFRQGVPTEAFF. The DNA of the CDR3 is TGTGCCAGCAGTTTTCGACAGGGGGTTCCCACTGAAGCTTTCTTT.